Listed below are T cell receptor beta chains from one sample, sequenced in a study of cytomegalovirus exposure and HLA in healthy donors. Sequenced by immunoSEQ multiplex PCR; TCRdb stores in-frame clones only, minus some. The table shows some 90,000 clones, with approximately 75% occurring only once. Sequencing input: PBMCs. The receptors originated from a female donor in good health and CMV-seropositive. CDR3s include the opening cysteine and the closing phenylalanine or tryptophan. D genes are given only for firm matches. Clone size is shown for a subset of rows, as once, few, many or a class of expanded clone.

>-|TRBV30|TRBJ2-7|TRBD2
CAWGTFREGEQYF
TGTGCCTGGGGAACTTTTCGGGAGGGCGAGCAGTACTTC
>-|TRBV14|TRBJ1-5|-
CASSHTGNQPQHF
TGTGCCAGCAGCCACACAGGGAATCAGCCCCAGCATTTT
>-|TRBV28|TRBJ1-2|-
CASSFPKAEGSILF
TGTGCCAGCAGCTTTCCGAAAGCGGAGGGATCCATCCTCTTC
>-|TRBV4-2|TRBJ2-1|TRBD2
CASSQAGGENNEQFF
TGTGCCAGCAGCCAAGCGGGAGGAGAAAACAATGAGCAGTTCTTC
>-|TRBV4-2|TRBJ2-5|TRBD2
CASSQGTSGYQETQYF
TGTGCCAGCAGCCAAGGGACTAGCGGGTACCAAGAGACCCAGTACTTC
>-|TRBV30|TRBJ1-1|TRBD1
CAGDRKPTEAFF
TGTGCCGGGGACAGAAAACCTACTGAAGCTTTCTTT
>-|TRBV28|TRBJ2-7|TRBD1
CASSLPGTAVLEQYF
TGTGCCAGCAGTTTACCGGGGACAGCAGTCCTTGAGCAGTACTTC
>few|TRBV18|TRBJ1-1|-
CASSPLRENTEAFF
TGTGCCAGCTCACCTCTACGGGAGAACACTGAAGCTTTCTTT
>-|TRBV9|TRBJ2-7|-
CASSVAGVNYEQYF
TGTGCCAGCAGCGTAGCGGGAGTGAACTACGAGCAGTACTTC
>-|TRBV28|TRBJ2-7|TRBD1
CASRQGRTNEQYF
TGTGCCAGCAGACAGGGGAGAACTAACGAGCAGTACTTC
>-|TRBV5-6|TRBJ1-2|TRBD1
CASSVGQLYGYTF
TGTGCCAGCAGCGTGGGACAGCTCTATGGCTACACCTTC
>-|TRBV5-1|TRBJ2-1|-
CASSTALVHNEQFF
TGCGCCAGCAGCACTGCTCTAGTCCACAATGAGCAGTTCTTC
>few|TRBV4-2|TRBJ1-5|-
CASSQVRENQPQHF
TGTGCCAGCAGCCAGGTCCGGGAAAATCAGCCCCAGCATTTT
>few|TRBV19|TRBJ1-2|-
CASSTLDRSGYTF
TGTGCCAGTAGTACCCTAGACAGGTCGGGCTACACCTTC
>-|TRBV28|TRBJ1-1|TRBD1
CASSDPRSRGHSEAFF
TGTGCCAGCAGTGATCCGCGATCAAGGGGGCATTCTGAAGCTTTCTTT
>-|TRBV28|TRBJ1-5|-
CASTAGRVNQPQHF
TGTGCCAGCACCGCGGGCCGGGTTAATCAGCCCCAGCATTTT